A selection of T cell receptor beta chains follows, all from one sample in a study of cytomegalovirus exposure and HLA in healthy donors. Repertoires were generated with immunoSEQ multiplex PCR, while TCRdb's copy carries only in-frame clones and drops some. The table includes tens of thousands of clones, around 78% detected once. The specimen was PBMCs. The receptors derive from a man aged 40-55 years in good health and CMV-seronegative. Both conserved end residues are trimmed from each CDR3.

ASRTRGDEDTQY	TRBJ2-3	12	TRBV5-4
ASSPAADTEAF	TRBJ1-1	11	TRBV18
ASSHDSALNYGYT	TRBJ1-2	13	TRBV4-1
ASSIGSGHTEAF	TRBJ1-1	12	TRBV19
ASSLEIEARAAYGELF	TRBJ2-2	16	TRBV7-9
ASSYAAGADNEQF	TRBJ2-1	13	TRBV6-6
ASSLRSGGTGELF	TRBJ2-2	13	TRBV5-8
ASSPSGGANTQY	TRBJ2-3	12	TRBV2
ASSSGSGINAPESSYNEQF	TRBJ2-1	19	TRBV27
ASSLGSWAHEQY	TRBJ2-7	12	TRBV5-6
ASRGAGDNEQF	TRBJ2-1	11	TRBV5-4
ASSLSSSGSVLETQY	TRBJ2-5	15	TRBV7-2
ATSRASGTGGDTQY	TRBJ2-3	14	TRBV15
ASSVAGGAKNIQY	TRBJ2-4	13	TRBV6-1
ATRTGAYQETQY	TRBJ2-5	12	TRBV19
ASSRGKAREPYEQY	TRBJ2-7	14	TRBV11-2
ASRPTGVNTEAF	TRBJ1-1	12	TRBV6-1
ASSSGSYNEQF	TRBJ2-1	11	TRBV2
ASSPGQGPDTQY	TRBJ2-3	12	TRBV9
ASSLGEFSYEQY	TRBJ2-7	12	TRBV7-9
SVRQGDNSPLH	TRBJ1-6	11	TRBV29-1
ASSLIYGSTDTQY	TRBJ2-3	13	TRBV7-7
ASSYSGGDQETQY	TRBJ2-5	13	TRBV7-2
ATSRGAGVQPQH	TRBJ1-5	12	TRBV15
SARFQGEQY	TRBJ2-7	9	TRBV20-1
ASSGTGTGASLVTYEQY	TRBJ2-7	17	TRBV19
ASSLGQGGYNEQF	TRBJ2-1	13	TRBV5-6
ASSLGTSGVTDTQY	TRBJ2-3	14	TRBV9
ASSYSAGTPNEQF	TRBJ2-1	13	TRBV6-5
ASSLVSGGATDTQY	TRBJ2-3	14	TRBV5-1
ASRGDLNTGELF	TRBJ2-2	12	TRBV5-4